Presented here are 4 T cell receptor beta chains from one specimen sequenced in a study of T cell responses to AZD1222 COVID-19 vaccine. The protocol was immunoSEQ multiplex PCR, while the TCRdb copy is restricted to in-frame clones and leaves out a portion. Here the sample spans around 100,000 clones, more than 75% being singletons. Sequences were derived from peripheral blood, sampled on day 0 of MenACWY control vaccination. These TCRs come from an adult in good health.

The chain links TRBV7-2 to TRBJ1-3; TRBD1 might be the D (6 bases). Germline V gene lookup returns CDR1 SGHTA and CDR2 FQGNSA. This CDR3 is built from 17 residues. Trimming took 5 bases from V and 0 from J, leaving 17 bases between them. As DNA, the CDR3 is TGTGCCAGCAGCCGGGGACGTCCAGGGGACTCTGGAAACACCATATATTTT. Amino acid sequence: CASSRGRPGDSGNTIYF.

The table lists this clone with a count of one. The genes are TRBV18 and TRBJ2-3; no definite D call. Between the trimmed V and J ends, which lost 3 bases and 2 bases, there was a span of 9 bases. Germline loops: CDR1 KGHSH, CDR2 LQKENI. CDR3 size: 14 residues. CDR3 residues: CASSPPMHTDTQYF. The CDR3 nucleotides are TGTGCCAGCTCACCGCCGATGCACACAGATACGCAGTATTTT.

CDR3 DNA: TGTGCCAGCAGCGTAACGGGGCTAGCTCAAGAGACCCAGTACTTC. Protein sequence: CASSVTGLAQETQYF. The chain carries TRBV9 and TRBJ2-5; TRBD1 or TRBD2 may be the D gene (5 bases each). Germline CDR1 and CDR2: SGDLS and YYNGEE. The CDR3 loop spans 15 amino acids. V lost 1 base, J lost 2 bases, and 12 bases lay in between.

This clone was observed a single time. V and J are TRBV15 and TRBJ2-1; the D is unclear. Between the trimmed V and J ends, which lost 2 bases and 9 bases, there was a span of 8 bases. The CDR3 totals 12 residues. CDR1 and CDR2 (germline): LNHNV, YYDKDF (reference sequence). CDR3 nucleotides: TGTGCCACCAGCAGACCGCATGGTGAGCAGTTCTTC. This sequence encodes CATSRPHGEQFF.